The clone carrying this T cell receptor beta chain has just a few counts. Its antigen is undetermined. TCR cDNA was made by 5'RACE template switching, adding a universal primer site and UMIs. From the 5' RACE reads, TCRdb called clonotypes with MiXCR, one entry per CDR3 protein. The table lists around 250,000 distinct CDR3 sequences, around 4.9% of them singletons, with under 3.5% in the top ten. V gave up 1 base and J gave up 5 bases, with 20 bases separating them. Germline values: CDR1 MGHRA, CDR2 YSYEKL. The CDR3 covers 18 residues. The data stem from a study of T cells after yellow fever vaccination. Study as a whole: Preparing low-cell-number fractions relied on SMART-Seq v4 Ultra Low Input. Whole-study results and caveats: Bulk-population clonotypes that are abundant could appear as contaminants in FACS-sorted repertoires.

This TCR came from a man younger than 30 who received the YFV17D yellow fever vaccine. The specimen comprised CD4+ T cells sorted from PBMCs, sampled on the day of the yellow fever booster vaccination. The chain has TRBV4-1 and TRBJ1-4; no definite D call. DNA of the CDR3: TGCGCCAGCAGCCAAGGGAGGGCTTTTGGGAACCTCAATGAAAAACTGTTTTTT. Protein product: CASSQGRAFGNLNEKLFF.